A selection of T cell receptor beta chains follows, all from one sample in a study of prognosis after radiotherapy for stage I lung cancer. TCRdb used MiXCR to reprocess the multiplex PCR reads, holding one entry per CDR3 protein. This table has about 34,000 distinct CDR3 sequences, around 34% appearing once. This sample comprised PBMCs, obtained before or after stereotactic body radiation therapy (not recorded which). These TCRs come from a donor over 45 with non-small cell lung cancer. Each CDR3 is given with its conserved first and last residue. A D gene is named only where the DNA matches it firmly. Not all rows give a size; the values are once, few, many and, for expanded clones, a class.

d_gene | j_gene | v_gene | abundance | CDR3nt | CDR3aa
NA | TRBJ1-2 | TRBV30 | NA | TGTGCCTGGATAGGCCCCGGGGTCTACACCTTC | CAWIGPGVYTF
NA | TRBJ2-6 | TRBV28 | NA | TGTGCCAGCAGTTCCGCGTCACGAGGGGTCCCTGGGGCCAACGTCCTGACTTTC | CASSSASRGVPGANVLTF
NA | TRBJ1-3 | TRBV12-3/TRBV12-4 | many | TGTGCCAGCAGGTCCACCTCCGGGACCGCTGGAAACACCATATATTTT | CASRSTSGTAGNTIYF
NA | TRBJ1-6 | TRBV20-1 | medium-sized | TGCAGTGCTCTCGGACGTAAGAATTCACCCCTCCACTTT | CSALGRKNSPLHF
NA | TRBJ1-1 | TRBV11-3 | many | TGTGCCAGCAGCTTAGTCCCCAACACTGAAGCTTTCTTT | CASSLVPNTEAFF
NA | TRBJ2-3 | TRBV6-1 | NA | TGTGCCAGCAGTGAACAGGCGGGGTTCATCGCAGATACGCAGTATTTT | CASSEQAGFIADTQYF
TRBD1 | TRBJ1-6 | TRBV3-1 | many | TGTGCCAGCAACCGGGACAGGGAAAATTCACCCCTCCACTTT | CASNRDRENSPLHF
NA | TRBJ1-1 | TRBV29-1 | few | TGCAGCGCTGAGCAGCAGAGAAACACTGAAGCTTTCTTT | CSAEQQRNTEAFF
NA | TRBJ1-6 | TRBV6-1 | medium-sized | TGTGCCAGCAGCTGGGACCGCCTCGCCCTCCACTTT | CASSWDRLALHF
NA | TRBJ1-6 | TRBV12-3/TRBV12-4 | NA | TGTGCCAGCAGTTTCTTCGTGACAGGAAATTCACCCCTCCACTTT | CASSFFVTGNSPLHF
TRBD1 | TRBJ1-2 | TRBV18 | many | TGTGCCAGCTCACCGTACTATACGGACAGGGGCGGCGGCTACACCTTC | CASSPYYTDRGGGYTF
NA | TRBJ2-3 | TRBV19 | many | TGTGCCAGTAGGGGAGGAGGGAGTAGGGTCCGCACTCCGATCACAGATACGCAGTATTTT | CASRGGGSRVRTPITDTQYF
NA | TRBJ2-1 | TRBV12-3/TRBV12-4 | NA | TGTGCCAGCAGTTTAGCGTGTGGACCCTACAATGAGCAGTTCTTC | CASSLACGPYNEQFF
NA | TRBJ2-7 | TRBV5-8 | many | TGTGCCAGCAGAAACCGACAGCTGGGTTCCTACGAGCAGTACTTC | CASRNRQLGSYEQYF
NA | TRBJ2-5 | TRBV7-9 | few | TGTGCCAGCAGCGGACGGACAGATCAAGAGACCCAGTACTTC | CASSGRTDQETQYF
NA | TRBJ2-3 | TRBV19 | NA | TGTGCCAGTAGTGGACTTAATGCGGGCACAGATACGCAGTATTTT | CASSGLNAGTDTQYF
TRBD2 | TRBJ2-2 | TRBV5-8 | many | TGTGCCAGCAGCCTGGACGCCTCAGCGGGAGTCTTCACCGGGGAGCTGTTTTTT | CASSLDASAGVFTGELFF
NA | TRBJ1-6 | TRBV20-1 | medium-sized | TGCAGTGCTAGAGTGGCAGGGTTGAATTCACCCCTCCACTTT | CSARVAGLNSPLHF
NA | TRBJ1-1 | TRBV6-1 | many | TGTGCCAGCAGTCCCCGGGATGAAGCTTTCTTT | CASSPRDEAFF
TRBD1 | TRBJ1-5 | TRBV10-3 | many | TGTGCCATCAGTGACCGGGGACAGGGGGAGGGTCGGCCCCAGCATTTT | CAISDRGQGEGRPQHF
TRBD2 | TRBJ2-1 | TRBV5-4 | many | TGTGCCAGCAGCTTAGCGGGAGGGCCTGGCAATGAGCAGTTCTTC | CASSLAGGPGNEQFF
NA | TRBJ1-1 | TRBV11-2 | NA | TGTGCCAGCAGCTTAGTCGTGAACACTGAAGCTTTCTTT | CASSLVVNTEAFF
TRBD2 | TRBJ2-3 | TRBV9 | many | TGTGCCAGCAGCCAGCGGGGGGGATTGGTGGATACGCAGTATTTT | CASSQRGGLVDTQYF
TRBD1 | TRBJ1-5 | TRBV20-1 | NA | TGCAGTGCTAGCGATTGGACAGGGGGGGGGCCTCAATCAGCCCCAGCATTT | CSASDWTGGGPQSAPAF
TRBD2 | TRBJ2-2 | TRBV19 | many | TGTGCCAGTAGTACCCGGGGAGGGTCTGGGGAGCTGTTTTTT | CASSTRGGSGELFF
NA | TRBJ2-2 | TRBV18 | many | TGTGCCAGCACAACAAGTAACACCGGGGAGCTGTTTTTT | CASTTSNTGELFF
TRBD1 | TRBJ1-2 | TRBV28 | few | TGTGCCAGCAGTCCCGACAGGGGCGTCTATGGCTACACCTTC | CASSPDRGVYGYTF
NA | TRBJ2-1 | TRBV11-3 | many | TGTGCCAGCAGCTTAGATCAGGCCGGGAGTAGTGGTGAGCAGTTCTTC | CASSLDQAGSSGEQFF
NA | TRBJ2-7 | TRBV30 | NA | TGTGCCTGGAGTTCCTATAGGTATTCCTACGAGCAGTACTTC | CAWSSYRYSYEQYF
NA | TRBJ2-7 | TRBV5-5 | many | TGTGCCAGCAGCTTGACGTGGGAGCCCCTCTACGAGCAGTACTTC | CASSLTWEPLYEQYF
NA | TRBJ1-5 | TRBV20-1 | NA | TGCAGCGCTAAGAAGTTTGATAGTAGCAATCAGCCCCAGCATTTT | CSAKKFDSSNQPQHF
TRBD1 | TRBJ1-2 | TRBV4-3 | NA | TGCGCCAGCAGCCAAGACTTGACCGGGACAGATGGCTACACCTTC | CASSQDLTGTDGYTF
NA | TRBJ2-1 | TRBV6-4 | NA | TGTGCCAGCAGTGGGCAGGGTGGGAATGAGCAGTTCTTC | CASSGQGGNEQFF
NA | TRBJ1-6 | TRBV19 | many | TGTGCCAGTAGTATCTCGTCACCCAATTCACCCCTCCACTTT | CASSISSPNSPLHF
NA | TRBJ2-7 | TRBV4-1 | many | TGCGCCAGCAGCCAAGATAGGTGGCCAGCTCCTTCCTACGAGCAGTACTTC | CASSQDRWPAPSYEQYF
NA | TRBJ2-2 | TRBV30 | many | TGTGCCTGGAGTGGGGTCGGGTTCACCGGGGAGCTGTTTTTT | CAWSGVGFTGELFF
NA | TRBJ1-4 | TRBV25-1 | many | TGTGCCAGCAGTGAATGGGGTCGGGACTTACTGTTTTTT | CASSEWGRDLLFF
NA | TRBJ1-5 | TRBV5-1 | many | TGCGCCAGCAGCTTGGCCAGCAATCAGCCCCAGCATTTT | CASSLASNQPQHF
NA | TRBJ2-1 | TRBV5-1 | many | TGCGCCAGCAGCTTGGAGGGCAGGCAGGGCAATGAGCAGTTCTTC | CASSLEGRQGNEQFF
NA | TRBJ2-5 | TRBV28 | NA | TGTGCCAGCAGAACAGGTTCGGGAGAGATCCAGTACTTC | CASRTGSGEIQYF
TRBD1 | TRBJ1-1 | TRBV30 | many | TGTGCCTGGGTCGCCGGGACAGGTCACACTGAAGCTTTCTTT | CAWVAGTGHTEAFF
TRBD1 | TRBJ1-2 | TRBV6-1 | medium-sized | TGTGCCAGCAGCCCACAGGGGGCGCGTGGCTACACCTTC | CASSPQGARGYTF
TRBD1 | TRBJ1-2 | TRBV25-1 | many | TGTGCCACCAAATCCCGGGACAGCTTTAACTATGGCTACACCTTC | CATKSRDSFNYGYTF
TRBD2 | TRBJ2-2 | TRBV15 | many | TGTGCCACCAGCAGAGAGGTAGCGGGAACTACTTTTGGGACCGGGGAGCTGTTTTTT | CATSREVAGTTFGTGELFF
TRBD1 | TRBJ1-5 | TRBV6-2/TRBV6-3 | many | TGTGCCAGCAGTGTCCAGGGGGCGTATCAGCCCCAGCATTTT | CASSVQGAYQPQHF
TRBD2 | TRBJ2-1 | TRBV7-6 | many | TGTGCCAGCAGCTTAGAGACTAGCGGGTCCCGCAATGAGCAGTTCTTC | CASSLETSGSRNEQFF
NA | TRBJ2-7 | TRBV28 | medium-sized | TGTGCCAGCAGCTCCGGGACTCTAGGCTACGAGCAGTACTTC | CASSSGTLGYEQYF
TRBD1 | TRBJ1-5 | TRBV6-1 | many | TGTGCCAGCAGTACAGGGGGCGAGGCTCAGCCCCAGCATTTT | CASSTGGEAQPQHF
NA | TRBJ1-2 | TRBV6-5 | NA | TGTGCCAGCATTTATTCACTACTCGATAACTATAGCTACACCTTC | CASIYSLLDNYSYTF
NA | TRBJ1-1 | TRBV20-1 | many | TGCAGTGCTAGAGATAGTAACAGGGCGGGCTGGAGCACTGAAGCTTTCTTT | CSARDSNRAGWSTEAFF
TRBD2 | TRBJ2-7 | TRBV4-2 | many | TGTGCCAGCAGCCAAGGACTAGCGGAAGTCTACGAGCAGTACTTC | CASSQGLAEVYEQYF
NA | TRBJ1-2 | TRBV28 | NA | TGTGCCAGCAGACCGCCAACCCCCAACTATGGCTACACCTTC | CASRPPTPNYGYTF
TRBD2 | TRBJ2-5 | TRBV7-7 | once | TGTGCTAGCAGCCCGGGAGCGGGGGGTTGTCAAGAGACCCAGCACTTC | CASSPGAGGCQETQHF
NA | TRBJ2-1 | TRBV14 | NA | TGTGCCAGCAGCAAAGGAGGCATCACCTACAATGAGCAGCTCTTC | CASSKGGITYNEQLF